This T cell receptor beta chain was captured by sequencing in a study of blood T cell repertoires in COVID-19. The CDR3 has 14 amino acids. V lost 6 bases, J lost 4 bases, and 16 bases lay in between. From germline, CDR1 is KGHSH and CDR2 LQKENI. Some clones are missing from TCRdb's copy, which holds only in-frame ones; the method was immunoSEQ multiplex PCR. The sample includes about 190,000 clones, more than 60% of them seen just once. The rearrangement links TRBV18 to TRBJ2-7; a weak D match, TRBD1 (6 bases). The specimen sequenced was peripheral blood. The TCR was taken from a man aged 45-65 years who had recovered from COVID-19. For the CDR3, the DNA is TGTGCCAGCTCCCGAGAACAGGGTTTGTACGAGCAGTACTTC. It specifies CASSREQGLYEQYF.